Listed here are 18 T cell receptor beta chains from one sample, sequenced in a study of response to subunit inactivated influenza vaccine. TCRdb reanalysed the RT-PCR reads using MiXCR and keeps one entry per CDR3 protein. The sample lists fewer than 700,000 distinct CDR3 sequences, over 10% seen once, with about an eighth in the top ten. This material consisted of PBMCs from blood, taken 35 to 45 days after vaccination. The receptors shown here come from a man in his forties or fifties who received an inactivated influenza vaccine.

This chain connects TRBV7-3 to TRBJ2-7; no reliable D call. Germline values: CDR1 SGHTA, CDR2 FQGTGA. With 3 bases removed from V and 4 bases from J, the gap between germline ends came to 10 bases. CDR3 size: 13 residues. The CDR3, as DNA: TGTGCCAGCAGCTTTAGAAGCCTTTACGAGCAGTACTTC. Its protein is CASSFRSLYEQYF.

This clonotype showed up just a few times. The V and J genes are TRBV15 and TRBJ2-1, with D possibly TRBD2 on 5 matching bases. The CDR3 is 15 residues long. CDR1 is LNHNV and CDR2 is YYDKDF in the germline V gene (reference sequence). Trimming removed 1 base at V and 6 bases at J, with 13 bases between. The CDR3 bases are TGTGCCACCAGCAGAGGAAGACTACTACTCAATGAGCAGTTCTTC. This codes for CATSRGRLLLNEQFF.

The CDR3 region has the DNA TGTGCCAGCAGCTATAGCGGGAGGTCGCTTTACGAGCAGTACTTC. Translating it yields CASSYSGRSLYEQYF. V is TRBV6-2 or TRBV6-3 and J is TRBJ2-7, with TRBD2 matching over 10 bases. The CDR3 has 15 residues. Germline trimming cut 6 bases from V and 4 bases from J; bases unmatched to any gene: 9. CDR1 is MNHEY and CDR2 is SVGEGT in the germline V gene.

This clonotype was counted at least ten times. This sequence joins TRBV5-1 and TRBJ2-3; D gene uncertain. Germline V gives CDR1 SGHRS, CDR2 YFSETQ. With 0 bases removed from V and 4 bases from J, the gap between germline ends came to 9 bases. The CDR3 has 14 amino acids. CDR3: CASSLATEADTQYF. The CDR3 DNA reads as TGCGCCAGCAGCTTGGCGACGGAAGCAGATACGCAGTATTTT.

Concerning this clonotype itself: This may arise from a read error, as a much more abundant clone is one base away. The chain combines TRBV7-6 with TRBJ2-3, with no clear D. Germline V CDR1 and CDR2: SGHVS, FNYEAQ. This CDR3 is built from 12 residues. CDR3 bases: TGTTCCAGCAGCCCAGGTGGCGATACGCAGTATTTT. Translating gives CSSSPGGDTQYF.

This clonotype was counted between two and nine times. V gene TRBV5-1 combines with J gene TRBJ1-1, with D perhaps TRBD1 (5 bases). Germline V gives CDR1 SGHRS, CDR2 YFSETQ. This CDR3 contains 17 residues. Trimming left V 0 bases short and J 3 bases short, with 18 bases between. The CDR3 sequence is CASSLVRDSGGDTEAFF. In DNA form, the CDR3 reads TGCGCCAGCAGCTTGGTGAGGGACTCAGGCGGGGACACTGAAGCTTTCTTT.

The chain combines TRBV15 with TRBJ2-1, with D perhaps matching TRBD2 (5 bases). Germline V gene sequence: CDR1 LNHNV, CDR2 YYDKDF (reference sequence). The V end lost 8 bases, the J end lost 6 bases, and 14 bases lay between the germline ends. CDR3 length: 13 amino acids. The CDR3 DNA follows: TGTGCCACCGGACTGACCCTGGGCAATGAGCAGTTCTTC. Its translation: CATGLTLGNEQFF. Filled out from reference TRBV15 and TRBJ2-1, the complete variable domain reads DAMVIQNPRYQVTQFGKPVTLSCSQTLNHNVMYWYQQKSSQAPKLLFHYYDKDFNNEADTPDNFQSRRPNTSFCFLDIRSPGLGDTAMYLCATGLTLGNEQFFGPGTRLTVL.

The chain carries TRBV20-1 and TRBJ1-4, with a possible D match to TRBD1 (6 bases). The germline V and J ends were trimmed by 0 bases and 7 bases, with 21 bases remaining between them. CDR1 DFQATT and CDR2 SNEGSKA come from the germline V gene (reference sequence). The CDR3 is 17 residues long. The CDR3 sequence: CSARDLSRGRGSEKLFF. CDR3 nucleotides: TGCAGTGCTAGAGATCTTTCGCGGGGGCGGGGGAGTGAAAAACTGTTTTTT.

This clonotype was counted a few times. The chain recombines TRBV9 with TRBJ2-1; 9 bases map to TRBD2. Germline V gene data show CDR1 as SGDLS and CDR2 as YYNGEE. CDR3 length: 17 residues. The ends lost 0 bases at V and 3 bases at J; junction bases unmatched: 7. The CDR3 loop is CASSVDGGLAFYNEQFF. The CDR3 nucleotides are TGTGCCAGCAGCGTAGACGGGGGACTAGCTTTCTACAATGAGCAGTTCTTC.

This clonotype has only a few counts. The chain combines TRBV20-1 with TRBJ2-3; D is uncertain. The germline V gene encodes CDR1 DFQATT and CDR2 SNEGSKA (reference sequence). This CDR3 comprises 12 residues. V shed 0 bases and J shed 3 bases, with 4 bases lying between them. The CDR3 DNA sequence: TGCAGTGCTAGAGACGGTACAGATACGCAGTATTTT. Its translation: CSARDGTDTQYF.

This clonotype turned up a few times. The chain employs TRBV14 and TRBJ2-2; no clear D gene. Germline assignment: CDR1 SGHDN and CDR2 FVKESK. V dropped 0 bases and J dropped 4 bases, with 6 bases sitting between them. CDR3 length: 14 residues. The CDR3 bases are TGTGCCAGCAGCCAAGAATGGTTCACCGGGGAGCTGTTTTTT. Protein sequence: CASSQEWFTGELFF.

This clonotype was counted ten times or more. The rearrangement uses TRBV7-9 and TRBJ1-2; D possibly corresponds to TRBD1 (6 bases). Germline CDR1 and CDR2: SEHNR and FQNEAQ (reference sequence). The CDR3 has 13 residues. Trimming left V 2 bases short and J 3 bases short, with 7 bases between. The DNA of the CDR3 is TGTGCCAGCAGCTTAAGGACAGACTATGGCTACACCTTC. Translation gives CASSLRTDYGYTF.

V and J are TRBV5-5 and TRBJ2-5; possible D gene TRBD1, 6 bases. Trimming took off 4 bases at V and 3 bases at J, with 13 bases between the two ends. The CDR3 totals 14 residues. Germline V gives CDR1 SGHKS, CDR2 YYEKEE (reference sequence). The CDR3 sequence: CASSARDTKETQYF. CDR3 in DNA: TGTGCCAGCAGCGCCCGGGACACCAAAGAGACCCAGTACTTC.

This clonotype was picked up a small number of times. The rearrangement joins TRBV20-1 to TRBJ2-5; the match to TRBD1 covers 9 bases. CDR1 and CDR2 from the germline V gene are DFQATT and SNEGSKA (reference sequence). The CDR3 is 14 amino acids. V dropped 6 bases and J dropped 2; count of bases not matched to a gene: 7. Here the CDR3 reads CSATSDRGQETQYF. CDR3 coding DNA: TGCAGTGCAACGTCAGACAGGGGGCAAGAGACCCAGTACTTC.

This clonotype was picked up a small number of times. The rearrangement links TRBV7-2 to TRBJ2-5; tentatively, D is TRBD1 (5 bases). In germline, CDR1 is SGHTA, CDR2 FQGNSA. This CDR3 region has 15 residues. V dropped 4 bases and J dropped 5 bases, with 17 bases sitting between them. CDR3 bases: TGTGCCAGCAGCTCATCTAGGGGTGGGCAGGAGACCCAGTACTTC. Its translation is CASSSSRGGQETQYF.

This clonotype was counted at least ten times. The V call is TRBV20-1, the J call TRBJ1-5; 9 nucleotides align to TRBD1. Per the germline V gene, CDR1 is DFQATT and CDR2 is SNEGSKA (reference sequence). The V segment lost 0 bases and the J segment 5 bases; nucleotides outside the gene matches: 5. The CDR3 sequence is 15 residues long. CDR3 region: CSARDPQGADQPQHF. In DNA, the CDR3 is TGCAGTGCTAGAGACCCACAGGGGGCGGATCAGCCCCAGCATTTT.

CDR3 DNA sequence: TGCAGCGTTGAAGATATACAGGGGAGGGCTGAAGCTTTCTTT. Translation: CSVEDIQGRAEAFF. This chain uses TRBV29-1 with TRBJ1-1, with TRBD1 identical over 7 bases. There are 14 residues in the CDR3. The J segment lost 6 bases and the V segment lost 0 bases, leaving 7 bases of the junction unmatched. Germline V gene sequence: CDR1 SQVTM, CDR2 ANQGSEA.

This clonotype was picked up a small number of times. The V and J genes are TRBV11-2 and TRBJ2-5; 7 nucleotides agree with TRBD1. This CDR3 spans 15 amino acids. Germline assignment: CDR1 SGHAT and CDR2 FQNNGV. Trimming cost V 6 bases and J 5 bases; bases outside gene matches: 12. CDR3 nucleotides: TGTGCCAGCAGGAGTAACAGGGGACGAAGGGAGACCCAGTACTTC. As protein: CASRSNRGRRETQYF.